This paragraph reports one T cell receptor (beta chain). This CDR3 is built from 14 residues. Germline CDR1 is ENHRY and CDR2 is SYGVKD. V was clipped by 4 bases and J by 6 bases; unmatched bases: 7. The data derive from a study of blood T cell repertoires in COVID-19. Turning to the study itself: Collection of acute and convalescent COVID-19 samples took place in the United States, Italy and Spain. From T cells, B-cell-depleted T cells, or PBMCs came the material, which was cDNA or gDNA.

Per the original methods: It was from reference gene primer amplification that nucleated cell counts were estimated. The repertoire was sequenced with immunoSEQ multiplex PCR; TCRdb's copy has only in-frame clones and lacks some. From that table come the V and J calls and clone size; the DNA was used to work out D and trimming. Of 190,000 or so clones listed, approximately 87% are singletons. The chain links TRBV10-3 to TRBJ2-3; 7 bases are shared with TRBD1. Sequencing used peripheral blood. This TCR was sampled from a young woman who had recovered from COVID-19. CDR3 region: CAISGSGTDDTQYF. The CDR3 nucleotides are TGTGCCATCAGTGGGTCGGGGACAGACGATACGCAGTATTTT.